These T cell receptor beta chains were read from a single sample in a study of patients and donors after allogeneic stem cell transplantation. Each CDR3 protein gets one entry after TCRdb re-called the RT-PCR reads with MiXCR. This table has about a million distinct CDR3 sequences, roughly 17% appearing once. Sample: blood, either unsorted or a sorted T cell fraction (not recorded which). These TCRs come from a human donor who was either an allogeneic HSCT recipient or a stem cell or donor lymphocyte infusion donor (not recorded which). It is not recorded whose cells these are; they may come from a transplant donor. Each CDR3 is given without its conserved first and last residue.

V	J	CDR3
TRBV6-5	TRBJ2-1	ASSSLDRGLLHEQF
TRBV20-1	TRBJ2-5	SARGLAGGLQETQY
TRBV12-3/TRBV12-4	TRBJ1-1	ASNEGGRTEAF
TRBV11-2	TRBJ1-6	ASSSKGGLSSYNSPLH
TRBV3-1	TRBJ2-1	ASSQEESVEQF
TRBV4-2	TRBJ2-4	ASSQSPTGTSGGLAKNIQY
TRBV6-2/TRBV6-3	TRBJ2-2	ASRDGQLNTGELF
TRBV15	TRBJ2-7	ATSTTTSSYEQY
TRBV5-5	TRBJ2-2	ASSLVTGRDTGELF
TRBV6-2/TRBV6-3	TRBJ1-5	ASSYSGVWQPQH
TRBV6-1	TRBJ2-7	ASSPRQEEQY
TRBV5-1	TRBJ2-3	ASSPGLAREGDTQY
TRBV12-3/TRBV12-4	TRBJ2-3	ASKLAGGITDTQY
TRBV6-8	TRBJ2-2	ASSYEGPGELF
TRBV20-1	TRBJ2-2	SAPRRDRGTGELF
TRBV5-5	TRBJ2-5	ASSLGLGLETQY
TRBV12-3/TRBV12-4	TRBJ2-2	ASSWLIDTGELF
TRBV29-1	TRBJ2-7	SVIRQNSYEQY
TRBV7-9	TRBJ1-1	ASSFTPAGTNTEAF
TRBV6-1	TRBJ1-1	ASSSPRDRGYTEAF
TRBV27	TRBJ2-7	ASSWGQGDYEQY
TRBV20-1	TRBJ1-1	SADPGTGNTEAF
TRBV12-3/TRBV12-4	TRBJ1-2	ASSLHGSIGYGYT
TRBV24-1	TRBJ2-3	ATSDGTSGITDTQY
TRBV20-1	TRBJ2-5	SAGAGTQY
TRBV4-2	TRBJ2-7	ASSQEVAGRTYEQY
TRBV12-3/TRBV12-4	TRBJ2-5	ASSYVAGEQETQY
TRBV7-9	TRBJ2-1	ASSLVSTFGYNEQF
TRBV6-2/TRBV6-3	TRBJ1-1	ASTEVLNTEAF
TRBV6-1	TRBJ1-6	ASSEALGGLGILH
TRBV4-3	TRBJ1-4	ASSQARGREKLF
TRBV5-5	TRBJ2-5	ASSRTSGRGSQETQY
TRBV5-1	TRBJ2-5	ASSLTAETQY
TRBV4-3	TRBJ2-5	ASSQDRIGWEETQY
TRBV29-1	TRBJ2-2	SAGLARDTGELF
TRBV7-8	TRBJ1-1	ASSSGRIHFTEAF
TRBV6-1	TRBJ1-2	ASRRDTMGGYT
TRBV20-1	TRBJ1-1	SARTENRGAF
TRBV5-1	TRBJ2-3	ASSGGLTSTDTQY
TRBV12-3/TRBV12-4	TRBJ2-2	ASTQSLYGELF
TRBV6-5	TRBJ2-7	ASSYRVWQGGRYEQY
TRBV2	TRBJ2-7	ASGVGQDYEQY
TRBV2	TRBJ1-4	ASLWASREKLF
TRBV10-3	TRBJ1-6	AISSDRVGNSPLH
TRBV4-3	TRBJ2-3	ASSQDGGSGGLKRTDTQY
TRBV18	TRBJ2-7	ASSPTGVGYEQY